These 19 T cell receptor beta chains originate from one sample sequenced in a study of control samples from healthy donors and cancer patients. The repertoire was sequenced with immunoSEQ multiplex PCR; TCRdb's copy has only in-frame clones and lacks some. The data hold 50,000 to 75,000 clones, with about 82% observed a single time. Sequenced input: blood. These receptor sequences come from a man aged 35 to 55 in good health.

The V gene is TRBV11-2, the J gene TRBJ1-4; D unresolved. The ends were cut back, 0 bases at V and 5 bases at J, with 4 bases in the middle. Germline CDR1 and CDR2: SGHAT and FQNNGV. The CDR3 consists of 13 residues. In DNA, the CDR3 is TGTGCCAGCAGCTTAGACAGGAATGAAAAACTGTTTTTT. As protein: CASSLDRNEKLFF.

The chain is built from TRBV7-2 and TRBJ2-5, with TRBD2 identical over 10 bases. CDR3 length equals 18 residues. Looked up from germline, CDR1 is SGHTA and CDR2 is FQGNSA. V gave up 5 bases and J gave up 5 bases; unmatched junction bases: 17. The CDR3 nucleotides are TGTGCCAGCAGCCGTAGAGCTAGCGGGGGATCCCACTATGAGACCCAGTACTTC. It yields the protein CASSRRASGGSHYETQYF. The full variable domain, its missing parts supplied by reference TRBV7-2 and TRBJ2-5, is GAGVSQSPSNKVTEKGKDVELRCDPISGHTALYWYRQSLGQGLEFLIYFQGNSAPDKSGLPSDRFSAERTGGSVSTLTIQRTQQEDSAVYLCASSRRASGGSHYETQYFGPGTRLLVL.

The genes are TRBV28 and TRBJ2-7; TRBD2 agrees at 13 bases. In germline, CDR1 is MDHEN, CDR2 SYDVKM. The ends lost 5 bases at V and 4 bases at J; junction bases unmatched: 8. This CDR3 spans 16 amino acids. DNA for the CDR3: TGTGCCAGCAGTCCCTCCGGGACTAGCGGGACGTACGAGCAGTACTTC. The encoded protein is CASSPSGTSGTYEQYF.

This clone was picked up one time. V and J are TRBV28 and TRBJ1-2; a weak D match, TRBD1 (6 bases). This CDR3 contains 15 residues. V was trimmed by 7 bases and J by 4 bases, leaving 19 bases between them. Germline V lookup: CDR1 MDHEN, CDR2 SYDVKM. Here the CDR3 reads CASISAYGTIYGYTF. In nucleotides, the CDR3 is TGTGCCAGCATTTCCGCGTACGGGACAATCTATGGCTACACCTTC.

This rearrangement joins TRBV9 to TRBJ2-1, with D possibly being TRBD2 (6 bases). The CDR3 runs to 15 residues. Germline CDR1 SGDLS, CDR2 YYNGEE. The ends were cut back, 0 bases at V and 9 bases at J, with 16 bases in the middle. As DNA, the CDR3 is TGTGCCAGCAGCGTAGGGGACTTGAATAAAAGTGAGCAGTTCTTC. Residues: CASSVGDLNKSEQFF.

The CDR3 nucleotides are TGTGCCAGCAGTTTTGGACCCAGGGGGGTGGACGAGCAGTACTTC. It is translated as CASSFGPRGVDEQYF. The V and J genes are TRBV28 and TRBJ2-7; weak D call: TRBD1 (7 bases). Germline V CDR1 and CDR2: MDHEN, SYDVKM. V gave up 3 bases and J gave up 5 bases, with 17 bases separating them. The CDR3 loop spans 15 amino acids. Complete variable domain (other parts from reference TRBV28 and TRBJ2-7): DVKVTQSSRYLVKRTGEKVFLECVQDMDHENMFWYRQDPGLGLRLIYFSYDVKMKEKGDIPEGYSVSREKKERFSLILESASTNQTSMYLCASSFGPRGVDEQYFGPGTRLTVT.

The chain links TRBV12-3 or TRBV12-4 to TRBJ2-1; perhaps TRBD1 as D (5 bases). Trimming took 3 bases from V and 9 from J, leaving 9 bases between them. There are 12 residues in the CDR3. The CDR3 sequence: CASSFRVGEQFF. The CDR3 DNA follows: TGTGCCAGCAGTTTCAGGGTGGGTGAGCAGTTCTTC.

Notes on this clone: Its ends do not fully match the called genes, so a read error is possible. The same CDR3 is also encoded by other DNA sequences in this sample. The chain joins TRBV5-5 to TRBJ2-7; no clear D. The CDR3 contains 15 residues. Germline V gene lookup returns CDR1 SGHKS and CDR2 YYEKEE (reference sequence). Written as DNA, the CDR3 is TGTGCCAGCAGCTTGATTCGCGGAGCACCCTACGAGCAGTACTTT. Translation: CASSLIRGAPYEQYF. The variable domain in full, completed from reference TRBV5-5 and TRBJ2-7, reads DAGVTQSPTHLIKTRGQQVTLRCSPISGHKSVSWYQQVLGQGPQFIFQYYEKEERGRGNFPDRFSARQFPNYSSELNVNALLLGDSALYLCASSLIRGAPYEQYFGPGTRLTVT.

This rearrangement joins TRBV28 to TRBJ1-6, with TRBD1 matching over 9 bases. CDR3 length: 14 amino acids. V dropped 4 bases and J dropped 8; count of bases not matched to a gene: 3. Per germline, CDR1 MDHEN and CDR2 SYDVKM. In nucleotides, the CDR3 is TGTGCCAGCAGTTCGACAGGGGGTCATTCACCCCTCCACTTT. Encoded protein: CASSSTGGHSPLHF.

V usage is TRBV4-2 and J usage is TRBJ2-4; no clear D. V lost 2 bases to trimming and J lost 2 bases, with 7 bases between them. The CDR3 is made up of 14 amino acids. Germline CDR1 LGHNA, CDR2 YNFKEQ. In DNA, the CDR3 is TGTGCCAGCAGCCAACAGGCTACCAAAAACATTCAGTACTTC. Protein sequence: CASSQQATKNIQYF.

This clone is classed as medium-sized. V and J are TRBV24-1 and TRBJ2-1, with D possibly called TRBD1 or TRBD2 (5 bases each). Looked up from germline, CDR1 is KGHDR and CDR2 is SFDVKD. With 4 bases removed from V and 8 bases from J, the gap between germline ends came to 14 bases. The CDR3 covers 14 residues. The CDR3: CATSDPGEGHEQFF. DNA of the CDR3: TGTGCCACCAGTGACCCAGGAGAGGGACATGAGCAGTTCTTC.

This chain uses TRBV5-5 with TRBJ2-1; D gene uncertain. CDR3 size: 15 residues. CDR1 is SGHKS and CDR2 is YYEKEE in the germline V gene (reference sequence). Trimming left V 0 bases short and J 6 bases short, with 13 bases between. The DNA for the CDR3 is TGTGCCAGCAGCTTGGAAGGTGGGTGGGGCAATGAGCAGTTCTTC. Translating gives CASSLEGGWGNEQFF.

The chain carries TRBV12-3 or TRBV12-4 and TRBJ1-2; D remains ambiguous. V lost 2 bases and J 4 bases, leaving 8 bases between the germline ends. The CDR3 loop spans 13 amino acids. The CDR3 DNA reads TGTGCCAGCAGTTTATGGGAATTCTATGGCTACACCTTC. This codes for CASSLWEFYGYTF.

In DNA, the CDR3 is TGTGCCAGCAGCAAGGACAGGGACTCTGGAAACACCATATATTTT. It is translated as CASSKDRDSGNTIYF. V and J are TRBV6-5 and TRBJ1-3, with 8 nucleotides matching TRBD1. CDR1 is MNHEY, CDR2 SVGAGI, per germline. Trimming cost V 6 bases and J 0 bases; bases outside gene matches: 4. The CDR3 has 15 amino acids.

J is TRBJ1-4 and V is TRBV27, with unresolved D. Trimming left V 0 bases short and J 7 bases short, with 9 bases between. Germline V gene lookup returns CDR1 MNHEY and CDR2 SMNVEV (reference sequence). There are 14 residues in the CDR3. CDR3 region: CASSLSGMSEKLFF. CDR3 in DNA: TGTGCCAGCAGTTTATCAGGGATGAGTGAAAAACTGTTTTTT.

In DNA, the CDR3 is TGCAGCGTTGTAGGGGGACAGGGGAGCAATCAGCCCCAGCATTTT. It yields the protein CSVVGGQGSNQPQHF. The rearrangement links TRBV29-1 to TRBJ1-5; 10 positions match TRBD1. CDR3 size: 15 residues. CDR1 and CDR2 from the germline V gene are SQVTM and ANQGSEA. V was pared by 4 bases and J by 1 base, with 4 bases of the junction left unmatched.

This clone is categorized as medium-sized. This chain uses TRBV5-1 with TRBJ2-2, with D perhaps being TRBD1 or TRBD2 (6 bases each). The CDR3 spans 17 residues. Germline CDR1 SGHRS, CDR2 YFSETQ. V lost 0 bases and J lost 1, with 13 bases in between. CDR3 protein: CASSLVLGGENTGELFF. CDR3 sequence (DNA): TGCGCCAGCAGCTTGGTGCTCGGGGGCGAGAACACCGGGGAGCTGTTTTTT. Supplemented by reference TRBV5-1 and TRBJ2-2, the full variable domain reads KAGVTQTPRYLIKTRGQQVTLSCSPISGHRSVSWYQQTPGQGLQFLFEYFSETQRNKGNFPGRFSGRQFSNSRSEMNVSTLELGDSALYLCASSLVLGGENTGELFFGEGSRLTVL.

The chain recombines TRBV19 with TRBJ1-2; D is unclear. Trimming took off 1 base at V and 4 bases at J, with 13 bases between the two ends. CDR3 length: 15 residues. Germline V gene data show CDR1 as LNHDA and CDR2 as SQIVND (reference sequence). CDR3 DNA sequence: TGTGCCAGTAGTATAGGTCCGCCTTCGAGCTATGGCTACACCTTC. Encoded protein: CASSIGPPSSYGYTF.

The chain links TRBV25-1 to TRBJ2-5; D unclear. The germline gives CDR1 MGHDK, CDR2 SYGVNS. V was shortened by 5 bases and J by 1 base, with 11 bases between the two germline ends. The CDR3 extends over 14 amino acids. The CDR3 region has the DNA TGTGCCAGCAGTCCTTCGGGCGGCCAAGAGACCCAGTACTTC. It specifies CASSPSGGQETQYF.